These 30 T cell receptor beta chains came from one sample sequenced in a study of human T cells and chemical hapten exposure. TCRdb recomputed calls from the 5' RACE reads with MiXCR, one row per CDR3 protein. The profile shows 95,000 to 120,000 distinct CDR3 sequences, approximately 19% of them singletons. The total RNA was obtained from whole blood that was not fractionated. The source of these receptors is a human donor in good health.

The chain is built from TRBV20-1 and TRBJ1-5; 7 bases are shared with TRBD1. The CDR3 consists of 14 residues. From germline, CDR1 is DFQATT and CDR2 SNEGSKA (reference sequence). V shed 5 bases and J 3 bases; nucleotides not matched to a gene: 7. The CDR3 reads CSAQTGTVNQPQHF. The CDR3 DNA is TGCAGTGCTCAGACCGGGACAGTCAATCAGCCCCAGCATTTT.

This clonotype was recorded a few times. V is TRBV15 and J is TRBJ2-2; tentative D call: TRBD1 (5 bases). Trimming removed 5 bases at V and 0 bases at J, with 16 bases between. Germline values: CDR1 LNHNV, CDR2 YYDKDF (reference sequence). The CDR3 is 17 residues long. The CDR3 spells CATSPWGAIPNTGELFF. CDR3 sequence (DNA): TGTGCCACCAGCCCCTGGGGCGCTATCCCGAACACCGGGGAGCTGTTTTTT. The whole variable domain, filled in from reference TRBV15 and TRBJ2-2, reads DAMVIQNPRYQVTQFGKPVTLSCSQTLNHNVMYWYQQKSSQAPKLLFHYYDKDFNNEADTPDNFQSRRPNTSFCFLDIRSPGLGDTAMYLCATSPWGAIPNTGELFFGEGSRLTVL.

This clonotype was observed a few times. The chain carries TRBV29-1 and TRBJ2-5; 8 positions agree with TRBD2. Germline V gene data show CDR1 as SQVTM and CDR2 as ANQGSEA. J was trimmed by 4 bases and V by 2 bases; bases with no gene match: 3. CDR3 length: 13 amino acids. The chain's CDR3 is CSVERLAGETQYF. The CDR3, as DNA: TGCAGCGTTGAACGGCTAGCGGGAGAGACCCAGTACTTC.

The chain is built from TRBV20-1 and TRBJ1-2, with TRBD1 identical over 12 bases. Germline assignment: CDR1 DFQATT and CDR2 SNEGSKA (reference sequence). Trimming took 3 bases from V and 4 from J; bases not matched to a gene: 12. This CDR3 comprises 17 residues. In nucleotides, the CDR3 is TGCAGTGCTAGTCGACGGGACAGGGGGCGCAGTTCCTATGGCTACACCTTC. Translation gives CSASRRDRGRSSYGYTF.

CDR3 nucleotides: TGTGCCAGCAGTCCCGCCCGGTTCCCTGGGGCGAACACTGAAGCTTTCTTT. Amino acid sequence: CASSPARFPGANTEAFF. The chain carries TRBV28 and TRBJ1-1; possible D gene TRBD1, 5 bases. Per germline, CDR1 MDHEN and CDR2 SYDVKM. V lost 5 bases to trimming and J lost 1 base, with 20 bases between them. The CDR3 is made up of 17 amino acids.

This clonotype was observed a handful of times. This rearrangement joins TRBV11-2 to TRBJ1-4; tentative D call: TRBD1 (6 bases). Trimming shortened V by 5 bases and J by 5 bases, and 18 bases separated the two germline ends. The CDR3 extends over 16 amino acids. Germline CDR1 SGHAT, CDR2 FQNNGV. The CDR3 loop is CASSPQPDRLNEKLFF. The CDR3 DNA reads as TGTGCCAGCAGCCCACAGCCGGACAGATTGAATGAAAAACTGTTTTTT. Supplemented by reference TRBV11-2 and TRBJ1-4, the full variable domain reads EAGVAQSPRYKIIEKRQSVAFWCNPISGHATLYWYQQILGQGPKLLIQFQNNGVVDDSQLPKDRFSAERLKGVDSTLKIQPAKLEDSAVYLCASSPQPDRLNEKLFFGSGTQLSVL.

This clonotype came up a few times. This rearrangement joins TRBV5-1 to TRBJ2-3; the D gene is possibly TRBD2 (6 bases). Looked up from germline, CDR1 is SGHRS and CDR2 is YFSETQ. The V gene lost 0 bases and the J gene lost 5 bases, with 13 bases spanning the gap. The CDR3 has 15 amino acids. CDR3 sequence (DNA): TGCGCCAGCAGCTTGGCCGGGGGTGTTGGAGATACGCAGTATTTT. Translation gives CASSLAGGVGDTQYF.

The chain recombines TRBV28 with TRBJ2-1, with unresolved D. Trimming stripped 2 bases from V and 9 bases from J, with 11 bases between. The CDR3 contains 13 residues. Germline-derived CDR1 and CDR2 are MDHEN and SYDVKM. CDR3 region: CASSLRPIAEQFF. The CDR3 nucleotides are TGTGCCAGCAGTTTAAGACCGATTGCTGAGCAGTTCTTC. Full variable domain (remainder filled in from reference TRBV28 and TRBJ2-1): DVKVTQSSRYLVKRTGEKVFLECVQDMDHENMFWYRQDPGLGLRLIYFSYDVKMKEKGDIPEGYSVSREKKERFSLILESASTNQTSMYLCASSLRPIAEQFFGPGTRLTVL.

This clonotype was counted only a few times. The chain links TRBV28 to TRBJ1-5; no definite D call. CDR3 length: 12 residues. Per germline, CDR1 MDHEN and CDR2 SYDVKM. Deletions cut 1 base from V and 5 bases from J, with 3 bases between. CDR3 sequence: CASSLSHQPQHF. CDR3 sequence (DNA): TGTGCCAGCAGTTTATCACATCAGCCCCAGCATTTT. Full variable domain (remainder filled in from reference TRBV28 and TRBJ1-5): DVKVTQSSRYLVKRTGEKVFLECVQDMDHENMFWYRQDPGLGLRLIYFSYDVKMKEKGDIPEGYSVSREKKERFSLILESASTNQTSMYLCASSLSHQPQHFGDGTRLSIL.

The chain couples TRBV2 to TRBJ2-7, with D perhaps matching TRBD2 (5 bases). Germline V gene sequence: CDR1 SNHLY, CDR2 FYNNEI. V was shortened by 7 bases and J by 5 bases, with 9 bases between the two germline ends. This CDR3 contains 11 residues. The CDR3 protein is CASNEGDEQYF. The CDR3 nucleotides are TGTGCCAGCAACGAGGGTGACGAGCAGTACTTC.

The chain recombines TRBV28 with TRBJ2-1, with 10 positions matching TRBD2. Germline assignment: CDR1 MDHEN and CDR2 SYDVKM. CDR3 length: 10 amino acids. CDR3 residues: CVSGRAAQFF. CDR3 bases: TGTGTAAGCGGGAGGGCCGCCCAGTTCTTC.

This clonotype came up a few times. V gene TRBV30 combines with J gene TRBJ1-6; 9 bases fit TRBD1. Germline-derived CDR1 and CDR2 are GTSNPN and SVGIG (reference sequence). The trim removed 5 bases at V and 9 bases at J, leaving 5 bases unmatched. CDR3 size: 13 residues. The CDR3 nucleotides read TGTGCCTGGGCCGGGACAGGGAGTTCACCCCTCCACTTT. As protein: CAWAGTGSSPLHF.

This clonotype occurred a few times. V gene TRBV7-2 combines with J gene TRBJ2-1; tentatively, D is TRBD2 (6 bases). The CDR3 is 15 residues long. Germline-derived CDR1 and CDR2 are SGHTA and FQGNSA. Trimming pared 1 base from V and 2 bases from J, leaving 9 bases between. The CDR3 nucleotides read TGTGCCAGCAGCTTAGGGAGGGCCGCCTACAATGAGCAGTTCTTC. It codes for CASSLGRAAYNEQFF.

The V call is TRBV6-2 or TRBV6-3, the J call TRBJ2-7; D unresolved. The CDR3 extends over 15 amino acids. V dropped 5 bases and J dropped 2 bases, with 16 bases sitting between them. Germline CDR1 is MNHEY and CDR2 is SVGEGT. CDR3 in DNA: TGTGCCAGCAGTCCTCTGCGTCCGCTCACCTACGAGCAGTACTTC. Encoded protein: CASSPLRPLTYEQYF.

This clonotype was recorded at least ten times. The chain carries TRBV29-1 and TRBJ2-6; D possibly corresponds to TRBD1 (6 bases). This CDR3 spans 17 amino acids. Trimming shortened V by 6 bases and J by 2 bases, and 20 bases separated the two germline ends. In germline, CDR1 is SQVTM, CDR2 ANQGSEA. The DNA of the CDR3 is TGCAGCGTATCGGCCCGGACAGAGCATACTGGGGCCAACGTCCTGACTTTC. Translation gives CSVSARTEHTGANVLTF. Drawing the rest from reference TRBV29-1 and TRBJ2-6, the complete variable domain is SAVISQKPSRDICQRGTSLTIQCQVDSQVTMMFWYRQQPGQSLTLIATANQGSEATYESGFVIDKFPISRPNLTFSTLTVSNMSPEDSSIYLCSVSARTEHTGANVLTFGAGSRLTVL.

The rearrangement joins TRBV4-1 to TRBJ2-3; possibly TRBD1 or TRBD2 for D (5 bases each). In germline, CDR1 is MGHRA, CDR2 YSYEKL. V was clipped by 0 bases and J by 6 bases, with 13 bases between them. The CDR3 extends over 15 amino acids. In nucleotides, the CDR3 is TGCGCCAGCAGCCAAGAGGGGGAAGGCTTCGATACGCAGTATTTT. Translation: CASSQEGEGFDTQYF.

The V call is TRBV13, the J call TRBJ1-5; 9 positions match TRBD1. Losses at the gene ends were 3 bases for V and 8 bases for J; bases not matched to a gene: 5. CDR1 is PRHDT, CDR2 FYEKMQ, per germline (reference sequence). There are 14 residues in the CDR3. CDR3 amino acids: CASSFGTGQEPQHF. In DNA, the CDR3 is TGTGCCAGCAGCTTCGGGACAGGGCAGGAGCCCCAGCATTTT.

The CDR3 protein is CATSPGISNQPQHF. The CDR3 nucleotides are TGTGCCACCAGTCCGGGTATAAGCAATCAGCCCCAGCATTTT. This sequence joins TRBV24-1 and TRBJ1-5; D uncertain. Trimming removed 6 bases at V and 1 base at J, with 9 bases between. Per the germline V gene, CDR1 is KGHDR and CDR2 is SFDVKD. The CDR3 is 14 residues long.

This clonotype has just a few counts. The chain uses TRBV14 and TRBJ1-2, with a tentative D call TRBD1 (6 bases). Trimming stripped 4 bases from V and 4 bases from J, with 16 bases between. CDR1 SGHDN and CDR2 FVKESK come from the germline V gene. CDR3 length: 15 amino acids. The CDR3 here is CASSPSTTGSYGYTF. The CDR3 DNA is TGTGCCAGCAGCCCTTCTACGACAGGTTCCTATGGCTACACCTTC.

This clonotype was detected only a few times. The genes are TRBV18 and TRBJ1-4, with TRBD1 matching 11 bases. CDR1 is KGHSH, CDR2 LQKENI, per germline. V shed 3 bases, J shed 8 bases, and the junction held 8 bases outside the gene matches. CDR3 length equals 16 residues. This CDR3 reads CASSPVDRGREEKLFF. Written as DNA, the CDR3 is TGTGCCAGCTCACCTGTGGACAGGGGGCGCGAAGAAAAACTGTTTTTT.

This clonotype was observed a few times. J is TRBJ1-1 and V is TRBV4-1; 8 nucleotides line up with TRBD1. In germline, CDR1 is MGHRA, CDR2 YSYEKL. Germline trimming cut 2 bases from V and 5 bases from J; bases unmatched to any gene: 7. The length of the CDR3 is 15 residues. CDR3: CASSQRTGRDTEAFF. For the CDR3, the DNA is TGCGCCAGCAGCCAACGGACAGGGAGAGATACTGAAGCTTTCTTT.

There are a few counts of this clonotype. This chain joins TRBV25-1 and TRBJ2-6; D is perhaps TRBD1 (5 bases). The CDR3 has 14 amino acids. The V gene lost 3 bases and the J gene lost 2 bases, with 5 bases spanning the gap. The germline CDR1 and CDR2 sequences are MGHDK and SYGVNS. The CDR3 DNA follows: TGTGCCAGCAGTGAGGGGCCTGGGGCCAACGTCCTGACTTTC. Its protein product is CASSEGPGANVLTF. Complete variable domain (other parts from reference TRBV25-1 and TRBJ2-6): EADIYQTPRYLVIGTGKKITLECSQTMGHDKMYWYQQDPGMELHLIHYSYGVNSTEKGDLSSESTVSRIRTEHFPLTLESARPSHTSQYLCASSEGPGANVLTFGAGSRLTVL.

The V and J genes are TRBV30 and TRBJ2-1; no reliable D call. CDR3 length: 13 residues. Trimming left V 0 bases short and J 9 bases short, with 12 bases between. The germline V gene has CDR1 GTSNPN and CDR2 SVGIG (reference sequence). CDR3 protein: CAWSVLVWGEQFF. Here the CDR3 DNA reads TGTGCCTGGAGTGTACTGGTTTGGGGTGAGCAGTTCTTC.

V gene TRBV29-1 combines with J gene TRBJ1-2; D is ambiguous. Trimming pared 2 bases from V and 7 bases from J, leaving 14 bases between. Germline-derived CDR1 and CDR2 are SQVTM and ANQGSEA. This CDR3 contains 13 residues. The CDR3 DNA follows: TGCAGCGTTGAAAGGGAAATGAGCGGTGGCTACACCTTC. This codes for CSVEREMSGGYTF.

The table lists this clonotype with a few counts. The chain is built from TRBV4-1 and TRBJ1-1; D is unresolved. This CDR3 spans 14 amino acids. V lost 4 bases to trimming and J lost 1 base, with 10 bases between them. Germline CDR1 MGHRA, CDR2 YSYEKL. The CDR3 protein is CASSPPPENTEAFF. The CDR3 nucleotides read TGCGCCAGCAGCCCGCCCCCGGAGAACACTGAAGCTTTCTTT.

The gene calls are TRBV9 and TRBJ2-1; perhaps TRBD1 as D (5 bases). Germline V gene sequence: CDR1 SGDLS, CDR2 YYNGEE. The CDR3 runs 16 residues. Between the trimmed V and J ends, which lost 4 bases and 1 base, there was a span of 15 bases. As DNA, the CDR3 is TGTGCCAGCAGCACCATAGACAGCCCGTCCTACAATGAGCAGTTCTTC. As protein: CASSTIDSPSYNEQFF.

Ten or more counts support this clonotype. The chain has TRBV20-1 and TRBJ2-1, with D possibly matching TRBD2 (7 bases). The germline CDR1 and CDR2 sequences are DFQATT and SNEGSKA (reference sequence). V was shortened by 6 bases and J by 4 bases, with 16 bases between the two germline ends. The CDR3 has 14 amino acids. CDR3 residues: CSASIAGAYNEQFF. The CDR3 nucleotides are TGCAGTGCAAGTATCGCGGGGGCGTACAATGAGCAGTTCTTC.

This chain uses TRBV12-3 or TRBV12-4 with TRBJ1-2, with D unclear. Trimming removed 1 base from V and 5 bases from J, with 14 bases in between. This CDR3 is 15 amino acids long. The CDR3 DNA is TGTGCCAGCAGTTTAGTATCGGGTACTGGGTATGGCTACACCTTC. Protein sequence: CASSLVSGTGYGYTF.

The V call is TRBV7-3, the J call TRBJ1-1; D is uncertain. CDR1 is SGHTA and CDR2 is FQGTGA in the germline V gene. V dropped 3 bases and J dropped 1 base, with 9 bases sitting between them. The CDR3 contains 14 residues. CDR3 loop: CASSLKTGNTEAFF. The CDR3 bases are TGTGCCAGCAGCTTGAAGACCGGGAACACTGAAGCTTTCTTT.

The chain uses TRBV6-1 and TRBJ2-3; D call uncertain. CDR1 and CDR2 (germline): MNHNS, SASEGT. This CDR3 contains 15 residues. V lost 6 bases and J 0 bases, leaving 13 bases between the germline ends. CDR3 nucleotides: TGTGCCAGCAGGGACGGCTCAGGAAGCACAGATACGCAGTATTTT. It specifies CASRDGSGSTDTQYF.